These 29 T cell receptor beta chains were all obtained from the same sample, sequenced in a study of blood T cell repertoires in COVID-19. Method: immunoSEQ multiplex PCR; TCRdb's copy keeps in-frame clones and lacks some. This table holds some 53,000 clones, 65% to 90% found once. The sample was peripheral blood. These receptors were collected from a man aged 70 or older with acute or convalescent COVID-19.

DNA for the CDR3: TGTGCCAGCAGCAACGGGGCCTACAATGAGCAGTTCTTC. Its protein is CASSNGAYNEQFF. The genes are TRBV7-8 and TRBJ2-1; maybe TRBD2 (5 bases). Germline-derived CDR1 and CDR2 are SGHVS and FQNEAQ. This CDR3 is built from 13 residues. V was shortened by 5 bases and J by 2 bases, with 7 bases between the two germline ends.

The CDR3 reads CASSARTGTGRLDYGYTF. Here the CDR3 DNA reads TGTGCCAGCAGCGCCCGTACCGGGACAGGCCGATTGGACTATGGCTACACCTTC. The gene calls are TRBV9 and TRBJ1-2; 8 nucleotides match TRBD1. Germline trimming cut 3 bases from V and 3 bases from J; bases unmatched to any gene: 16. CDR3 size: 18 residues. Germline V lookup: CDR1 SGDLS, CDR2 YYNGEE.

This sequence joins TRBV9 and TRBJ1-3, with D possibly matching TRBD1 (5 bases). The CDR3 totals 15 residues. Trimming shortened V by 2 bases and J by 0 bases, and 9 bases separated the two germline ends. Germline CDR1 is SGDLS and CDR2 is YYNGEE. DNA of the CDR3: TGTGCCAGCAGCGTCGACAGTTTCTCTGGAAACACCATATATTTT. Translating it yields CASSVDSFSGNTIYF.

The CDR3 DNA follows: TGTGCCAGCAGCTCGGGATGGGACAAAGAGACCCAGTACTTC. It is translated as CASSSGWDKETQYF. This rearrangement joins TRBV5-4 to TRBJ2-5; D might be TRBD1 (6 bases). The CDR3 is 14 amino acids. Trimming removed 3 bases from V and 3 bases from J, with 12 bases in between. Germline V gene data show CDR1 as SGHNT and CDR2 as YYREEE (reference sequence).

The chain has TRBV6-5 and TRBJ1-4; tentative D call: TRBD1 (6 bases). Between the trimmed V and J ends, which lost 7 bases and 5 bases, there was a span of 14 bases. The CDR3 length is 14 residues. Germline CDR1 MNHEY, CDR2 SVGAGI. The CDR3 DNA is TGTGCCAGCACTCCGACAGGCCCCAATGAAAAACTGTTTTTT. Translating gives CASTPTGPNEKLFF.

V usage is TRBV19 and J usage is TRBJ2-7; 15 nucleotides line up with TRBD2. Germline V lookup: CDR1 LNHDA, CDR2 SQIVND (reference sequence). With V trimmed by 3 bases and J by 2 bases, 8 bases remained unmatched. This CDR3 contains 18 residues. As DNA, the CDR3 is TGTGCCAGTAGTATTGGACTAGCGGGAGGGACCTTTGCCTACGAGCAGTACTTC. It translates to CASSIGLAGGTFAYEQYF. Full variable domain (missing parts from reference TRBV19 and TRBJ2-7): DGGITQSPKYLFRKEGQNVTLSCEQNLNHDAMYWYRQDPGQGLRLIYYSQIVNDFQKGDIAEGYSVSREKKESFPLTVTSAQKNPTAFYLCASSIGLAGGTFAYEQYFGPGTRLTVT.

V gene TRBV7-9 combines with J gene TRBJ2-7; 9 bases line up with TRBD1. Germline assignment: CDR1 SEHNR and CDR2 FQNEAQ (reference sequence). This CDR3 has 14 residues. Trimming removed 1 base from V and 3 bases from J; junction bases left unmatched: 1. CDR3 DNA: TGTGCCAGCAGCTTAGGGACAGGGGTCTACGAGCAGTACGTC. It encodes CASSLGTGVYEQYV.

The V gene is TRBV18, the J gene TRBJ2-1; 7 nucleotides align to TRBD1. V lost 4 bases, J lost 3 bases, and 6 bases stayed unmatched. The CDR3 covers 15 residues. Germline CDR1 reads KGHSH; CDR2 reads LQKENI. The CDR3 here is CASSLTGEYYNEQFF. The CDR3 nucleotides read TGTGCCAGCTCACTCACAGGGGAGTACTACAATGAGCAGTTCTTC.

V gene TRBV5-4 combines with J gene TRBJ2-3, with D possibly TRBD2 on 6 matching bases. The germline gives CDR1 SGHNT, CDR2 YYREEE (reference sequence). Deletions cut 0 bases from V and 0 bases from J, with 11 bases between. This CDR3 region has 16 residues. The CDR3, as DNA: TGTGCCAGCAGCTTGGCTCGGGACTCTAGCACAGATACGCAGTATTTT. Amino acid sequence: CASSLARDSSTDTQYF.

V is TRBV30 and J is TRBJ1-6; tentatively, D is TRBD1 (6 bases). The length of the CDR3 is 13 residues. The germline gives CDR1 GTSNPN, CDR2 SVGIG (reference sequence). Trimming pared 7 bases from V and 5 bases from J, leaving 12 bases between. The CDR3: CASSGQNNSPLHF. DNA of the CDR3: TGTGCCTCGTCTGGACAGAATAATTCACCCCTCCACTTT.

The CDR3 here is CASSSTGMNTEAFF. CDR3 sequence (DNA): TGTGCCAGCAGTTCGACAGGTATGAACACTGAAGCTTTCTTT. V is TRBV28 and J is TRBJ1-1; D may be TRBD1 (6 bases). Germline V gene data show CDR1 as MDHEN and CDR2 as SYDVKM. The CDR3 has 14 residues. Trimming stripped 4 bases from V and 0 bases from J, with 9 bases between.

The chain has TRBV5-1 and TRBJ2-5; TRBD2 matches 8 bases. In germline, CDR1 is SGHRS, CDR2 YFSETQ. J gave up 2 bases and V 5 bases, and 8 bases lay outside the gene matches. CDR3 length: 15 residues. The CDR3 DNA reads as TGCGCCAGCAGTCGGGTAGCGGGGCGTCAAGAGACCCAGTACTTC. Translation: CASSRVAGRQETQYF.

This clone is medium-sized within its sample. The V gene is TRBV24-1, the J gene TRBJ2-5; perhaps TRBD2 as D (7 bases). The CDR3 has 15 amino acids. V lost 1 base and J 6 bases, leaving 14 bases between the germline ends. Germline V CDR1 and CDR2: KGHDR, SFDVKD. CDR3 sequence: CATSDFGGPGKTQYF. In nucleotides, the CDR3 is TGTGCCACCAGTGATTTCGGGGGGCCTGGGAAGACCCAGTACTTC.

The gene calls are TRBV2 and TRBJ1-2; 10 bases map to TRBD1. From germline, CDR1 is SNHLY and CDR2 FYNNEI. The length of the CDR3 is 13 residues. The trim removed 3 bases at V and 9 bases at J, leaving 4 bases unmatched. The CDR3 reads CASSEGQGSRYTF. As DNA, the CDR3 is TGTGCCAGCAGTGAGGGACAGGGGAGCCGCTACACCTTC.

The chain combines TRBV5-6 with TRBJ1-2; D is possibly TRBD1 (5 bases). Germline loops: CDR1 SGHDT, CDR2 YYEEEE. The CDR3 totals 15 residues. V was shortened by 5 bases and J by 6 bases, with 20 bases between the two germline ends. CDR3 DNA sequence: TGTGCCAGCAGGCCACTGAAAACAGGAGCAGATGGCTACACCTTC. This codes for CASRPLKTGADGYTF. The whole variable domain, remainder taken from reference TRBV5-6 and TRBJ1-2, is DAGVTQSPTHLIKTRGQQVTLRCSPKSGHDTVSWYQQALGQGPQFIFQYYEEEERQRGNFPDRFSGHQFPNYSSELNVNALLLGDSALYLCASRPLKTGADGYTFGSGTRLTVV.

The chain is built from TRBV28 and TRBJ2-7; 11 positions agree with TRBD2. The CDR3 length is 14 residues. Unmatched junction bases numbered 2, after V lost 6 bases and J lost 1 base. CDR1 MDHEN and CDR2 SYDVKM come from the germline V gene. This chain's CDR3 is CASSLAGGSYEQYF. The CDR3 DNA reads as TGTGCCAGCAGCCTAGCGGGAGGATCCTACGAGCAGTACTTC.

This clone came up once. The chain is built from TRBV7-9 and TRBJ2-5; 7 nucleotides line up with TRBD1. V trimming: 5 bases; J trimming: 6 bases; junction bases outside the gene matches: 9. CDR3 length equals 14 residues. Germline V gene sequence: CDR1 SEHNR, CDR2 FQNEAQ (reference sequence). The CDR3 sequence is CASSRYRDRQTQYF. In DNA, the CDR3 is TGTGCCAGCAGCCGGTACCGGGACAGACAGACCCAGTACTTC. Variable domain in full (rest from reference TRBV7-9 and TRBJ2-5): DTGVSQNPRHKITKRGQNVTFRCDPISEHNRLYWYRQTLGQGPEFLTYFQNEAQLEKSRLLSDRFSAERPKGSFSTLEIQRTEQGDSAMYLCASSRYRDRQTQYFGPGTRLLVL.

The chain joins TRBV21-1 to TRBJ1-5; the table's D call TRBD1 went unverified against the DNA. TRBV21-1 is a pseudogene. This CDR3 spans 13 amino acids. The CDR3 spells CASKGPGNQPQHF. In DNA, the CDR3 is TGTGCCAGCAAGGGGCCGGGCAATCAGCCCCAGCATTTT.

The J gene is TRBJ2-5, the V gene TRBV15, with D tentatively TRBD1 (6 bases). V was clipped by 1 base and J by 4 bases, with 13 bases between them. CDR1 is LNHNV, CDR2 YYDKDF, per germline (reference sequence). The CDR3 is 15 residues long. CDR3: CATSRANRVSETQYF. The CDR3 region has the DNA TGTGCCACCAGCAGAGCGAACAGGGTATCAGAGACCCAGTACTTC.

This sequence joins TRBV7-9 and TRBJ1-5, with D unresolved. CDR1 is SEHNR and CDR2 is FQNEAQ in the germline V gene (reference sequence). The CDR3 contains 13 residues. V dropped 5 bases and J dropped 0 bases, with 5 bases sitting between them. CDR3 region: CASSGDSNQPQHF. In DNA form, the CDR3 reads TGTGCCAGCAGCGGAGATAGCAATCAGCCCCAGCATTTT.

The gene calls are TRBV2 and TRBJ1-2; D gene unclear. V was trimmed by 2 bases and J by 4 bases, leaving 11 bases between them. The CDR3 contains 14 residues. The germline V gene encodes CDR1 SNHLY and CDR2 FYNNEI. The CDR3 loop is CASSENGRTYGYTF. DNA for the CDR3: TGTGCCAGCAGTGAAAACGGGAGGACCTATGGCTACACCTTC.

The rearrangement uses TRBV5-1 and TRBJ1-2; D unresolved. The V gene lost 0 bases and the J gene lost 6 bases, with 9 bases spanning the gap. The CDR3 runs 13 residues. Germline CDR1 reads SGHRS; CDR2 reads YFSETQ. The CDR3 reads CASSLAGLNGYTF. The CDR3 bases are TGCGCCAGCAGCTTGGCGGGATTGAATGGCTACACCTTC. Supplemented by reference TRBV5-1 and TRBJ1-2, the full variable domain reads KAGVTQTPRYLIKTRGQQVTLSCSPISGHRSVSWYQQTPGQGLQFLFEYFSETQRNKGNFPGRFSGRQFSNSRSEMNVSTLELGDSALYLCASSLAGLNGYTFGSGTRLTVV.

The chain couples TRBV6-5 to TRBJ2-3; D is perhaps TRBD2 (6 bases). CDR3 length: 15 amino acids. Germline assignment: CDR1 MNHEY and CDR2 SVGAGI. Trimming removed 2 bases at V and 0 bases at J, with 9 bases between. The CDR3 DNA reads TGTGCCAGCAGTTACGGCGGGACTAGCACAGATACGCAGTATTTT. It yields the protein CASSYGGTSTDTQYF.

The chain has TRBV7-8 and TRBJ2-7; weak D call: TRBD1 (6 bases). V lost 1 base to trimming and J lost 5 bases, with 6 bases between them. This CDR3 comprises 12 residues. Germline CDR1 is SGHVS and CDR2 is FQNEAQ. The chain's CDR3 is CASSLDRDEQYF. For the CDR3, the DNA is TGTGCCAGCAGCTTAGACAGGGACGAGCAGTACTTC.

The V and J genes are TRBV10-3 and TRBJ2-3, with 8 bases lining up with TRBD2. This CDR3 is 15 amino acids long. Germline CDR1 is ENHRY and CDR2 is SYGVKD. Unmatched junction bases numbered 9, after V lost 10 bases and J lost 0 bases. DNA for the CDR3: TGTGCCACCGCCTTAGCGGGAACAAGCACAGATACGCAGTATTTT. Residues: CATALAGTSTDTQYF.

This sequence joins TRBV4-3 and TRBJ2-3; the D gene is possibly TRBD2 (6 bases). Germline assignment: CDR1 LGHNA and CDR2 YSLEER. Trimming took off 3 bases at V and 0 bases at J, with 16 bases between the two ends. The CDR3 is made up of 17 amino acids. CDR3 bases: TGCGCCAGCAGCCACATGGGTGGGGACTTGAGCACAGATACGCAGTATTTT. It translates to CASSHMGGDLSTDTQYF.

The V gene is TRBV5-1, the J gene TRBJ2-7, with TRBD2 as a possible D gene (6 bases). Germline CDR1 and CDR2: SGHRS and YFSETQ. This CDR3 contains 14 residues. V was clipped by 7 bases and J by 5 bases, with 19 bases between them. CDR3 nucleotide sequence: TGCGCCAGCTCTCGGCGGGGAGTTGGCGACGAGCAGTACTTC. Amino acid sequence: CASSRRGVGDEQYF. The full variable domain, completed using reference TRBV5-1 and TRBJ2-7, is KAGVTQTPRYLIKTRGQQVTLSCSPISGHRSVSWYQQTPGQGLQFLFEYFSETQRNKGNFPGRFSGRQFSNSRSEMNVSTLELGDSALYLCASSRRGVGDEQYFGPGTRLTVT.

This chain connects TRBV5-1 to TRBJ2-2, with 11 positions matching TRBD1. The CDR3 runs to 16 residues. CDR1 SGHRS and CDR2 YFSETQ come from the germline V gene. After removal of 4 bases from V and 4 bases from J, the junction contained 6 bases not matched to a gene. The CDR3 spells CASSRDGTGGTGELFF. The CDR3 coding sequence is TGCGCCAGCAGCCGAGACGGGACAGGGGGCACCGGGGAGCTGTTTTTT.

The chain combines TRBV5-1 with TRBJ2-5; 8 nucleotides align to TRBD2. J was trimmed by 2 bases and V by 4 bases; bases with no gene match: 7. Per the germline V gene, CDR1 is SGHRS and CDR2 is YFSETQ. The length of the CDR3 is 15 residues. The CDR3 protein is CASSLGGAGQETQYF. CDR3 nucleotides: TGCGCCAGCAGCCTCGGGGGGGCGGGACAAGAGACCCAGTACTTC.